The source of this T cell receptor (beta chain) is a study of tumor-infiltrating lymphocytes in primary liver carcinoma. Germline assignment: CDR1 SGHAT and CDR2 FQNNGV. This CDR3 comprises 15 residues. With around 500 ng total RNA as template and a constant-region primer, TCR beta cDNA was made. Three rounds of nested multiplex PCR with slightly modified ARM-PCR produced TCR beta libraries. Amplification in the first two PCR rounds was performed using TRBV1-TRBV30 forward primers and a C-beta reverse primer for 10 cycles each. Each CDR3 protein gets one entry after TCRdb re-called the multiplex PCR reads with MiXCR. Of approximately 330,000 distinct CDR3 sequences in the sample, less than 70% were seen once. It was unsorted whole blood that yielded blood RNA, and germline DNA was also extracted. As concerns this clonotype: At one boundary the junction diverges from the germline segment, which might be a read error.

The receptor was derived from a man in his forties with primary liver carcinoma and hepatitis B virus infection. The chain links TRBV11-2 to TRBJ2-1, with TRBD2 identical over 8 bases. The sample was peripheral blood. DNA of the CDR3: TGTGTCAGCGGCCCCCAACGGGAGGGATTGGGTGAGCAGTTCTTC. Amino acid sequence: CVSGPQREGLGEQFF. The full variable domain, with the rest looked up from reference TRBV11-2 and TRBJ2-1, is EAGVAQSPRYKIIEKRQSVAFWCNPISGHATLYWYQQILGQGPKLLIQFQNNGVVDDSQLPKDRFSAERLKGVDSTLKIQPAKLEDSAVYLCVSGPQREGLGEQFFGPGTRLTVL.